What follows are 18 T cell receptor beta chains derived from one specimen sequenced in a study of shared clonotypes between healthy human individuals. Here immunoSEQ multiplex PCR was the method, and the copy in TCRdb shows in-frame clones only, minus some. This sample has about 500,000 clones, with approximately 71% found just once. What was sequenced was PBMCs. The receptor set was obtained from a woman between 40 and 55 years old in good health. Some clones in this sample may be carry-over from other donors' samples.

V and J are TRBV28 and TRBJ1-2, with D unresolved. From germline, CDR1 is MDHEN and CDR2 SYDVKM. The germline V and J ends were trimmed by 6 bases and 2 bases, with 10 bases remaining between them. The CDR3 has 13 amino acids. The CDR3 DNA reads TGTGCCAGCAGAACAAACCTAAACTATGGCTACACCTTC. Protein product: CASRTNLNYGYTF.

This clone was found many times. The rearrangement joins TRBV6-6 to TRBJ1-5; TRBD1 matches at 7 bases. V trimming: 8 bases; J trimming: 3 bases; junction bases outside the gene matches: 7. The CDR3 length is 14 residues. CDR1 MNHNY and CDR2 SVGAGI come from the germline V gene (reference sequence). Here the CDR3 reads CASGRTGVNQPQHF. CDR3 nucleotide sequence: TGTGCCAGCGGGCGGACAGGAGTCAATCAGCCCCAGCATTTT.

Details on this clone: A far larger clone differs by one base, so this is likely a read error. The CDR3 loop reads CASSPLGRNQPQHF. CDR3 coding DNA: TGTGCCAGCAGTCCACTCGGGCGAAATCAGCCCCAGCATTTT. V usage is TRBV27 and J usage is TRBJ1-5; D is unresolved. V lost 5 bases and J lost 4, with 12 bases in between. Germline V lookup: CDR1 MNHEY, CDR2 SMNVEV (reference sequence). This CDR3 is built from 14 residues.

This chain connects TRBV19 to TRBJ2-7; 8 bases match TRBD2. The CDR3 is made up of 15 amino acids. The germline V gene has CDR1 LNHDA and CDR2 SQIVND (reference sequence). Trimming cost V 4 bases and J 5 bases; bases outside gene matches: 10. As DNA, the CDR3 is TGTGCCAGTAGTAGAGTAGCGGGATCCGGGAACGAGCAGTACTTC. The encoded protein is CASSRVAGSGNEQYF.

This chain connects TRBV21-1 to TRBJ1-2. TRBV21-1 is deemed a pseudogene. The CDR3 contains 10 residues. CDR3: CASSNYGYTF. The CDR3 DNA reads TGTGCCAGCAGTAACTATGGCTACACCTTC.

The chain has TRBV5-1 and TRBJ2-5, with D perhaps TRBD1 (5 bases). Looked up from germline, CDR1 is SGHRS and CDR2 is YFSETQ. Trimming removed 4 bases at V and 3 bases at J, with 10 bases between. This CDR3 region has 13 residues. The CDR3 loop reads CASSPGWEETQYF. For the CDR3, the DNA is TGCGCCAGCAGCCCAGGGTGGGAAGAGACCCAGTACTTC.

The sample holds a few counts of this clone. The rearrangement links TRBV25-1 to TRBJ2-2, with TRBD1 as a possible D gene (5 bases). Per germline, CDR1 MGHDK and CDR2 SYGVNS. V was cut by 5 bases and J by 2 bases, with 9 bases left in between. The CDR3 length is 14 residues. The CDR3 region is CASSPRVNTGELFF. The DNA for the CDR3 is TGTGCCAGCAGTCCCAGGGTTAACACCGGGGAGCTGTTTTTT.

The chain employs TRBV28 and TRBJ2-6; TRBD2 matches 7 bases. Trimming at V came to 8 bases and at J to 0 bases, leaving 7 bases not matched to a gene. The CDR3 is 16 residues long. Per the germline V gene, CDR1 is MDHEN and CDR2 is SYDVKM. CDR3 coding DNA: TGTGCCAGCGGGAGGGTGGCGATCTCTGGGGCCAACGTCCTGACTTTC. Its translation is CASGRVAISGANVLTF.

The CDR3 loop reads CASSLVVVGTQSNQPQHF. The CDR3 DNA follows: TGTGCCAGCAGCTTAGTAGTGGTCGGGACACAGAGCAATCAGCCCCAGCATTTT. The chain links TRBV7-2 to TRBJ1-5; D possibly corresponds to TRBD1 (6 bases). CDR1 and CDR2 (germline): SGHTA, FQGNSA. This CDR3 contains 18 residues. V dropped 1 base and J dropped 1 base, with 17 bases sitting between them.

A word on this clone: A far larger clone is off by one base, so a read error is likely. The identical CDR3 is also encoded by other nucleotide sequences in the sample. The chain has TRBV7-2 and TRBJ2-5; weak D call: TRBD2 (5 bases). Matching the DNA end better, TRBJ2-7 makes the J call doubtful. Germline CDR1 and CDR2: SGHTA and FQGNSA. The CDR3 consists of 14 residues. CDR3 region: CASSFYRGTYEQYF. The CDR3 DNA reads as TGTGCCAGCAGCTTTTACAGAGGGACCTACGAGCAGTACTTC.

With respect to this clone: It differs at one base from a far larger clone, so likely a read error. CDR3 loop: CARSVTPYEQYF. Here the CDR3 DNA reads TGTGCCCGGAGTGTTACACCCTACGAGCAGTACTTC. The chain employs TRBV30 and TRBJ2-7; D uncertain. The CDR3 has 12 amino acids. In germline, CDR1 is GTSNPN, CDR2 SVGIG (reference sequence).

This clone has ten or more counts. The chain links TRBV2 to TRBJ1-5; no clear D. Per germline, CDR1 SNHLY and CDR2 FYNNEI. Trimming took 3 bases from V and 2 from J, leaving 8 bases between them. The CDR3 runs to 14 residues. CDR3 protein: CASSERHRNQPQHF. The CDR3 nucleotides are TGTGCCAGCAGTGAGCGACACCGCAATCAGCCCCAGCATTTT.

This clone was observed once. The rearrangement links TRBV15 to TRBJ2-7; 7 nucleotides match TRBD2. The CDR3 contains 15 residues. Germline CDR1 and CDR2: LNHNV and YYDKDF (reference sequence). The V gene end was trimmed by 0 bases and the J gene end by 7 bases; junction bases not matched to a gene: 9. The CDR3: CATSRDLTAGAEQYF. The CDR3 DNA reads TGTGCCACCAGCAGAGATCTAACGGCGGGAGCGGAGCAGTACTTC. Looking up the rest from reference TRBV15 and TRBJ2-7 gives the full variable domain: DAMVIQNPRYQVTQFGKPVTLSCSQTLNHNVMYWYQQKSSQAPKLLFHYYDKDFNNEADTPDNFQSRRPNTSFCFLDIRSPGLGDTAMYLCATSRDLTAGAEQYFGPGTRLTVT.

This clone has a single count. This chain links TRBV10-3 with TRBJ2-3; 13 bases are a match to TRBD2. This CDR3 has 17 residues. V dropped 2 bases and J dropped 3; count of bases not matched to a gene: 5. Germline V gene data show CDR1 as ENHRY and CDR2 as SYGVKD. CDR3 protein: CAISEAGTSGITDTQYF. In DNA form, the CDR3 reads TGTGCCATCAGTGAGGCGGGGACTAGCGGGATTACAGATACGCAGTATTTT.

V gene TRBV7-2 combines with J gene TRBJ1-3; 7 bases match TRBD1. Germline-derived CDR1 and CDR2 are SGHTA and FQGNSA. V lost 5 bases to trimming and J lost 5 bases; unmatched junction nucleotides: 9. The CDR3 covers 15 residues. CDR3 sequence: CASSPGQWIRNTIYF. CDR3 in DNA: TGTGCCAGCAGCCCGGGACAGTGGATCCGAAACACCATATATTTT.

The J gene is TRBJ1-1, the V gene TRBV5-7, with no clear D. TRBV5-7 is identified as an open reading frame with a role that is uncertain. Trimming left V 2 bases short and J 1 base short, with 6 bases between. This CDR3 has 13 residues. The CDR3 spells CASSFSENTEAFF. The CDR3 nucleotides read TGTGCCAGCAGCTTTTCCGAGAACACTGAAGCTTTCTTT.

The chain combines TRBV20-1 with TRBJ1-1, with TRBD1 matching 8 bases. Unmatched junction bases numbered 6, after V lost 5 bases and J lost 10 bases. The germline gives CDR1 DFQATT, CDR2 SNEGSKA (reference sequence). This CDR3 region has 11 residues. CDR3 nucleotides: TGCAGTGCTGGTAGACAGGGGCGAGCTTTCTTT. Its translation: CSAGRQGRAFF.

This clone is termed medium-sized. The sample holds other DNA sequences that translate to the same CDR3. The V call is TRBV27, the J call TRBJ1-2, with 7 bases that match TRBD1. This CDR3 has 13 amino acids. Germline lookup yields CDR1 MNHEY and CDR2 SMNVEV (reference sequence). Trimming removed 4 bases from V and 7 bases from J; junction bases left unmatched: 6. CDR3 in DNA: TGTGCCAGCAGTTCTTACAGGGGACTTGGCTACACCTTC. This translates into CASSSYRGLGYTF.